This TCR beta chain was recovered during a study of cytomegalovirus exposure and HLA in healthy donors. V lost 3 bases, J lost 7 bases, and 19 bases lay in between. Germline V CDR1 and CDR2: SGDLS, YYNGEE. This CDR3 is 15 amino acids long. Amplification used 60 Vbeta primers and 13 Jbeta primers. Data came from immunoSEQ multiplex PCR; TCRdb stores just in-frame clones and leaves some out. Of about 220,000 clones listed, around 76% were seen once; the top ten hold about 6%. The receptor was derived from a man aged 35 to 55 in good health and CMV-seropositive. The chain recombines TRBV9 with TRBJ1-2; D gene ambiguous. Sequenced material: PBMCs. CDR3 region: CASSAQAGGGSGYTF. As DNA, the CDR3 is TGTGCCAGCAGCGCCCAGGCGGGAGGTGGGAGTGGCTACACCTTC.